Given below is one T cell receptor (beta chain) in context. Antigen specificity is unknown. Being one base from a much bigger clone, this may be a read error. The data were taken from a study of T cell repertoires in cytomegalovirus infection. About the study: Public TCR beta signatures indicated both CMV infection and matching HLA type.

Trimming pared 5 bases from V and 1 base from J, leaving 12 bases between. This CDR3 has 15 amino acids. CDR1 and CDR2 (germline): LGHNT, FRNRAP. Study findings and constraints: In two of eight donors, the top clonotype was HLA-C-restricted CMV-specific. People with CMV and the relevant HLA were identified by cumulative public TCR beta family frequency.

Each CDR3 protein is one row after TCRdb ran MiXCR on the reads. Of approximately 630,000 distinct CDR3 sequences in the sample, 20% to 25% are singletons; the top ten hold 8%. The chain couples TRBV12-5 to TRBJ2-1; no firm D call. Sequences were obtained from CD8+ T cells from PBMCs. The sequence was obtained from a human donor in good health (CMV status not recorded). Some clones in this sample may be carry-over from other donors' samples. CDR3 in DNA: TGTGCTAGTGGTAACGACAAGGTGTCCTACAATGAGCAGTTCTTC. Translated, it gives CASGNDKVSYNEQFF.